These 25 T cell receptor beta chains came from one sample sequenced in a study of regulatory T cells in long-lasting Graves disease. The authors built TCR beta libraries using iRepertoire HTBI primers and Arm-PCR of CDR3 regions. TCRdb independently ran MiXCR on the multiplex PCR reads; one entry per CDR3 protein. This table holds about 320,000 distinct CDR3 sequences, 18% found once. The time point here: newly diagnosed GD, antithyroid drugs for less than 3 months. PBMC-extracted RNA yielded the TCR library. The sample here was peripheral blood mononuclear cells (PBMCs), taken at new diagnosis, from a patient treated with antithyroid drugs. These TCRs come from a female donor with Graves disease.

This clonotype came up a few times. V usage is TRBV6-1 and J usage is TRBJ1-5; the D gene is possibly TRBD1 (5 bases). The CDR3 sequence is 15 residues long. V lost 8 bases and J lost 2, with 16 bases in between. Germline values: CDR1 MNHNS, CDR2 SASEGT. CDR3 sequence: CASVSEVGGNQPQHF. DNA for the CDR3: TGTGCCAGCGTATCCGAGGTGGGGGGCAATCAGCCCCAGCATTTT.

Ten or more counts support this clonotype. The chain uses TRBV6-2 or TRBV6-3 and TRBJ2-1, with 7 bases aligning to TRBD1. V lost 5 bases and J lost 7; bases outside the gene matches: 11. The CDR3 contains 15 residues. Germline V gives CDR1 MNHEY, CDR2 SVGEGT. The CDR3 DNA follows: TGTGCCAGCAGTAAGTGGGACAGTAGCTGGAATGAGCAGTTCTTC. Protein product: CASSKWDSSWNEQFF.

The chain links TRBV29-1 to TRBJ2-4; perhaps TRBD1 as D (6 bases). Germline V gene data show CDR1 as SQVTM and CDR2 as ANQGSEA. Trimming left V 8 bases short and J 8 bases short, with 19 bases between. CDR3 length equals 13 residues. The CDR3 protein is CSFLPPPGDIQYF. CDR3 coding DNA: TGCAGCTTCCTGCCCCCCCCAGGGGACATTCAGTACTTC.

In this sample, this clonotype turned up many times. The chain couples TRBV28 to TRBJ1-2; possibly TRBD1 for D (6 bases). The CDR3 contains 15 residues. The germline V gene encodes CDR1 MDHEN and CDR2 SYDVKM. V was cut by 6 bases and J by 4 bases, with 18 bases left in between. CDR3 protein: CASSTLGGGIYGYTF. The CDR3 bases are TGTGCCAGCAGCACATTGGGGGGCGGGATCTATGGCTACACCTTC.

This clonotype was found many times. The chain uses TRBV27 and TRBJ1-1, with 7 bases matching TRBD1. V trimming: 2 bases; J trimming: 4 bases; junction bases outside the gene matches: 13. The CDR3 is 17 residues long. The germline CDR1 and CDR2 sequences are MNHEY and SMNVEV (reference sequence). The CDR3 nucleotides read TGTGCCAGCAGTTTAAGGGGGTCAGGGGGATGGGGCACTGAAGCTTTCTTT. This codes for CASSLRGSGGWGTEAFF.

V is TRBV10-3 and J is TRBJ2-7, with TRBD1 as a possible D gene (6 bases). The CDR3 runs to 13 residues. V was shortened by 6 bases and J by 1 base, with 10 bases between the two germline ends. Germline loops: CDR1 ENHRY, CDR2 SYGVKD. For the CDR3, the DNA is TGTGCCATCAGAACTACAGGGTCCTACGAGCAGTACTTC. This encodes CAIRTTGSYEQYF.

This clonotype was recorded a few times. The chain couples TRBV29-1 to TRBJ1-2; tentatively, D is TRBD1 (5 bases). The length of the CDR3 is 13 residues. Germline V gene sequence: CDR1 SQVTM, CDR2 ANQGSEA. Between the trimmed V and J ends, which lost 3 bases and 7 bases, there was a span of 15 bases. The CDR3 DNA follows: TGCAGCGTTGATGCAGGGCCGCTGGGTGGCTACACCTTC. Residues: CSVDAGPLGGYTF.

This clonotype was recorded at least ten times. This chain links TRBV11-2 with TRBJ2-5; D possibly uses TRBD1 or TRBD2 (5 bases each). The length of the CDR3 is 14 residues. Germline V gives CDR1 SGHAT, CDR2 FQNNGV. The germline V and J ends were trimmed by 5 bases and 5 bases, with 15 bases remaining between them. For the CDR3, the DNA is TGTGCCAGCAGCCCCGGGGCGTATAGGGAGACCCAGTACTTC. Residues: CASSPGAYRETQYF.

The CDR3 nucleotides read TGTGCCAGCAGCTTAATTCCCGGAAACACCATATATTTT. This translates into CASSLIPGNTIYF. V and J are TRBV7-9 and TRBJ1-3; D unclear. Trimming shortened V by 2 bases and J by 4 bases, and 6 bases separated the two germline ends. The germline CDR1 and CDR2 sequences are SEHNR and FQNEAQ (reference sequence). The CDR3 spans 13 residues. The whole variable domain, remainder taken from reference TRBV7-9 and TRBJ1-3, is DTGVSQNPRHKITKRGQNVTFRCDPISEHNRLYWYRQTLGQGPEFLTYFQNEAQLEKSRLLSDRFSAERPKGSFSTLEIQRTEQGDSAMYLCASSLIPGNTIYFGEGSWLTVV.

The chain carries TRBV2 and TRBJ2-1; weak D call: TRBD2 (6 bases). The CDR3 is 15 amino acids. The germline V gene has CDR1 SNHLY and CDR2 FYNNEI. V shed 4 bases and J shed 0 bases, with 10 bases lying between them. The CDR3 protein is CASSGASASYNEQFF. CDR3 nucleotides: TGTGCCAGCAGTGGGGCTAGCGCCTCCTACAATGAGCAGTTCTTC.

This clonotype came up many times. The V and J genes are TRBV28 and TRBJ2-7; 9 bases align to TRBD1. There are 15 residues in the CDR3. V lost 5 bases and J lost 6; bases outside the gene matches: 11. Germline V lookup: CDR1 MDHEN, CDR2 SYDVKM. The CDR3 is CASSRPGQGVGEQYF. CDR3 nucleotides: TGTGCCAGCAGTCGACCGGGACAGGGAGTCGGCGAGCAGTACTTC.

There are many counts of this clonotype. The chain is built from TRBV2 and TRBJ1-4, with TRBD1 identical over 10 bases. Germline V gene data show CDR1 as SNHLY and CDR2 as FYNNEI. Germline trimming cut 4 bases from V and 7 bases from J; bases unmatched to any gene: 0. This CDR3 comprises 13 residues. The CDR3 DNA reads TGTGCCAGCAGTGGGACAGGGGGTGAAAAACTGTTTTTT. This gives the protein CASSGTGGEKLFF.

The sample holds many counts of this clonotype. The chain is built from TRBV12-3 or TRBV12-4 and TRBJ2-2, with 11 bases that match TRBD2. The CDR3 sequence is 15 residues long. Trimming removed 7 bases from V and 2 bases from J; junction bases left unmatched: 3. The CDR3 DNA reads as TGTGCCAGCAAGCTAGCGGGAGGCAACACCGGGGAGCTGTTTTTT. It translates to CASKLAGGNTGELFF.

This clonotype was recorded many times. V gene TRBV28 combines with J gene TRBJ2-1, with a tentative D call TRBD1 (5 bases). The germline CDR1 and CDR2 sequences are MDHEN and SYDVKM. The CDR3 has 13 amino acids. V was cut by 5 bases and J by 4 bases, with 9 bases left in between. The chain's CDR3 is CASSPHRYNEQFF. CDR3 nucleotide sequence: TGTGCCAGCAGTCCACACAGGTACAATGAGCAGTTCTTC.

This clonotype appeared many times. The CDR3: CASGLVLTGADTQYF. CDR3 nucleotides: TGTGCTAGTGGTTTGGTACTAACAGGGGCAGATACGCAGTATTTT. The gene calls are TRBV12-5 and TRBJ2-3, with TRBD1 matching over 7 bases. V lost 0 bases and J lost 4; bases outside the gene matches: 4. This CDR3 is built from 15 residues. In germline, CDR1 is LGHNT, CDR2 FRNRAP.

The sample holds many counts of this clonotype. The rearrangement joins TRBV19 to TRBJ1-5; D may be TRBD1 (5 bases). The CDR3 spans 15 residues. V dropped 5 bases and J dropped 3 bases, with 14 bases sitting between them. CDR1 LNHDA and CDR2 SQIVND come from the germline V gene (reference sequence). This CDR3 reads CASSFPGTPNQPQHF. CDR3 nucleotides: TGTGCCAGTAGTTTCCCCGGGACCCCCAATCAGCCCCAGCATTTT.

The chain has TRBV12-3 or TRBV12-4 and TRBJ2-7; D remains ambiguous. V dropped 5 bases and J dropped 3 bases, with 11 bases sitting between them. This CDR3 has 13 residues. This CDR3 reads CASSTDPFYEQYF. The CDR3 nucleotides read TGTGCCAGCAGTACAGACCCCTTCTACGAGCAGTACTTC.

In its sample, this clonotype was seen many times. The V gene is TRBV10-3, the J gene TRBJ2-7; no reliable D call. Deletions cut 5 bases from V and 0 bases from J, with 11 bases between. This CDR3 spans 14 amino acids. The germline CDR1 and CDR2 sequences are ENHRY and SYGVKD. The CDR3 region is CAISPQRSSYEQYF. The DNA for the CDR3 is TGTGCCATCAGTCCTCAGCGCAGCTCCTACGAGCAGTACTTC.

This clonotype was observed many times. The J gene is TRBJ1-3, the V gene TRBV12-3 or TRBV12-4; no firm D call. The CDR3 runs 14 residues. Trimming took off 3 bases at V and 0 bases at J, with 6 bases between the two ends. The CDR3 nucleotides read TGTGCCAGCAGTTTTTTAAACTCTGGAAACACCATATATTTT. This encodes CASSFLNSGNTIYF.

This clonotype was seen only a few times. This chain connects TRBV9 to TRBJ2-2; D possibly corresponds to TRBD1 (7 bases). Trimming cost V 0 bases and J 2 bases, with 17 bases left between them. CDR3 length equals 18 residues. Germline CDR1 is SGDLS and CDR2 is YYNGEE. As DNA, the CDR3 is TGTGCCAGCAGCGTAGTCAGGGGGGCCCACCCTAACACCGGGGAGCTGTTTTTT. Amino acid sequence: CASSVVRGAHPNTGELFF.

This clonotype has more than one count but fewer than ten. The genes are TRBV20-1 and TRBJ1-3, with 7 bases that match TRBD1. The V segment lost 3 bases and the J segment 4 bases; nucleotides outside the gene matches: 6. This CDR3 is built from 14 residues. Germline V gives CDR1 DFQATT, CDR2 SNEGSKA (reference sequence). The CDR3 is CSASPTGSGNTIYF. The DNA of the CDR3 is TGCAGTGCTAGCCCGACAGGGTCCGGAAACACCATATATTTT.

This chain connects TRBV10-2 to TRBJ2-7; weak D call: TRBD1 (5 bases). Germline V gene data show CDR1 as WSHSY and CDR2 as SAAADI. This CDR3 comprises 13 residues. The V and J ends lost 4 bases and 0 bases respectively, with 7 bases between them. CDR3 nucleotide sequence: TGCGCCAGCAGTGTGACAGCCTCCTACGAGCAGTACTTC. It encodes CASSVTASYEQYF.

The chain joins TRBV18 to TRBJ2-5; D is ambiguous. The germline V gene has CDR1 KGHSH and CDR2 LQKENI. Trimming took off 5 bases at V and 4 bases at J, with 8 bases between the two ends. The CDR3 loop spans 12 amino acids. The CDR3 bases are TGTGCCAGCTCAGGCCTGGGAGAGACCCAGTACTTC. Encoded protein: CASSGLGETQYF.

This clonotype was recorded at least ten times. This sequence joins TRBV28 and TRBJ2-1, with TRBD2 matching 9 bases. V was pared by 6 bases and J by 3 bases, with 6 bases of the junction left unmatched. Per the germline V gene, CDR1 is MDHEN and CDR2 is SYDVKM. CDR3 size: 15 residues. The CDR3 DNA reads TGTGCCAGCAGGGGGGCGGGAGGGATCTACAATGAGCAGTTCTTC. This codes for CASRGAGGIYNEQFF.

This clonotype showed up many times. This chain connects TRBV20-1 to TRBJ2-3; tentative D call: TRBD2 (6 bases). Trimming took off 0 bases at V and 2 bases at J, with 18 bases between the two ends. This CDR3 has 17 amino acids. The germline CDR1 and CDR2 sequences are DFQATT and SNEGSKA (reference sequence). CDR3 DNA sequence: TGCAGTGCTAGAGATCGGCGCCGGGGCGGGGTCACAGATACGCAGTATTTT. Translating gives CSARDRRRGGVTDTQYF.